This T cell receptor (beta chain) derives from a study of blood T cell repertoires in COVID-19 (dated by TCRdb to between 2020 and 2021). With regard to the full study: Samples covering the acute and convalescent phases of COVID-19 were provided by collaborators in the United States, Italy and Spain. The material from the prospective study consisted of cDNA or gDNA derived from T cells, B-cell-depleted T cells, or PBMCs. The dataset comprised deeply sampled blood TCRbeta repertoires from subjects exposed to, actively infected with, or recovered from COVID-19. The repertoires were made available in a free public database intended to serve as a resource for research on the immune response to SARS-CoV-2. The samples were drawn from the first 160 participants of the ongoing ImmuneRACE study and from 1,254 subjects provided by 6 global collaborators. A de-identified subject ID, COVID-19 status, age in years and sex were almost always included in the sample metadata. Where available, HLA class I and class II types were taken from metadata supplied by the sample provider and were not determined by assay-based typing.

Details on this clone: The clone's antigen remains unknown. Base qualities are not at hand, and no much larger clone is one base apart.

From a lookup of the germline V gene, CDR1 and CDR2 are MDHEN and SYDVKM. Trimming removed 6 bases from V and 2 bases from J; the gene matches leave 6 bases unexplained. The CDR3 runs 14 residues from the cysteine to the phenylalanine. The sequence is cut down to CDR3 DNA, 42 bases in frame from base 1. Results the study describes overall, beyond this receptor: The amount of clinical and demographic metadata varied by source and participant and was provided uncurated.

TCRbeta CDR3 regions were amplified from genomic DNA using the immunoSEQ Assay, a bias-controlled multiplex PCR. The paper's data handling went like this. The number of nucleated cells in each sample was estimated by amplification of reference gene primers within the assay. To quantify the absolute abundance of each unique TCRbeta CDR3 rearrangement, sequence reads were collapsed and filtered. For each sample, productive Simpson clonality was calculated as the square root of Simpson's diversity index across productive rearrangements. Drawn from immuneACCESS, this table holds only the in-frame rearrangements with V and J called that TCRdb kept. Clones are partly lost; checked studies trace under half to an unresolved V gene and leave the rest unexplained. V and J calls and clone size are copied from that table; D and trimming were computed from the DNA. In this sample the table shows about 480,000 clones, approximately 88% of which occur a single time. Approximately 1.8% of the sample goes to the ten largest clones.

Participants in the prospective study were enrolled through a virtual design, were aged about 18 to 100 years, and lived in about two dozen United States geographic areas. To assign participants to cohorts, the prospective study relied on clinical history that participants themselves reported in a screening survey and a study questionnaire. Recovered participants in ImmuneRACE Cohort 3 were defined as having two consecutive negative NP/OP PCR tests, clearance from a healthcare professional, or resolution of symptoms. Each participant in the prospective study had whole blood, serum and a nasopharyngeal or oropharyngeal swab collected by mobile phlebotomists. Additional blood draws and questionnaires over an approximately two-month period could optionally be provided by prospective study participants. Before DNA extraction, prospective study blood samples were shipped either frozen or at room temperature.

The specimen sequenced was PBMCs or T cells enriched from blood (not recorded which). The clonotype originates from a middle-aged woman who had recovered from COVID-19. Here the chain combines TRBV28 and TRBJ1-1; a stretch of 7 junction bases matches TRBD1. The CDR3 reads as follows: CASRMTGYNTEAFF. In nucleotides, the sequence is TGTGCCAGCAGGATGACAGGGTACAACACTGAAGCTTTCTTT.